This T cell receptor beta chain originates from a study of CD8+ T cells in alopecia areata. Findings and caveats of the study: Normal scalp showed lower clonality than lesional scalp, especially alopecia totalis/universalis.

Extracted from the samples, RNA was reverse transcribed into cDNA to serve as the sequencing template. Sequencing was performed with immunoSEQ multiplex PCR; in TCRdb, only in-frame clones are kept and a portion is missing. Of roughly 220,000 clones in the sample, more than 30% were seen once. V was shortened by 5 bases and J by 4 bases, with 10 bases between the two germline ends. The CDR3 runs 13 residues. The germline gives CDR1 SGHTA, CDR2 FQGNSA. With regard to this clone: Its target is not known.

Treatment reported: oral pan-JAK inhibitor, 5-10 mg twice daily. This clonotype was obtained from a human donor with alopecia areata. The specimen comprised CD4+ T cells sorted from blood, sampled around week 31, from a patient treated with tofacitinib. J is TRBJ2-3 and V is TRBV7-2; D is uncertain. The DNA for the CDR3 is TGTGCCAGCAGCCCACGGTCTGCAGATACGCAGTATTTT. Translated, it gives CASSPRSADTQYF.